This record concerns one TCR beta chain sequence. Its antigen is undetermined. The entry originates in a study of cytomegalovirus exposure and HLA in healthy donors. PCR was performed using 60 Vbeta and 13 Jbeta primers. This table comes from immunoSEQ multiplex PCR, and its TCRdb copy is limited to in-frame clones, with some not included. The sample records roughly 73,000 clones, 65% to 85% being singletons. The study's findings and limits: Across donors, sequencing depth was assumed by presence/absence analyses to be roughly uniform.

Per the germline V gene, CDR1 is MDHEN and CDR2 is SYDVKM. The J segment lost 8 bases and the V segment lost 6 bases, leaving 17 bases of the junction unmatched. This CDR3 contains 16 residues. This TCR was recovered from a man in his 70s in good health and CMV-seronegative. The V and J genes are TRBV28 and TRBJ1-2; 8 bases line up with TRBD1. Sample: PBMCs. CDR3 nucleotides: TGTGCCAGCAGCCGACGACTCGGGCAGGGGGCGATCGGCTACACCTTC. Translating it yields CASSRRLGQGAIGYTF.